The TCR beta chain described here comes from a study of T cells after yellow fever vaccination. Study-wide context: The authors prepared low-cell-number fractions using SMART-Seq v4 Ultra Low Input.

TCRdb re-analysed the 5' RACE reads in MiXCR, keeping a single row per CDR3 protein. In the table there are 550,000 or so distinct CDR3 sequences, approximately 21% of which are singletons. Germline V gene lookup returns CDR1 DFQATT and CDR2 SNEGSKA (reference sequence). The CDR3 loop spans 14 amino acids. Trimming stripped 5 bases from V and 11 bases from J, with 22 bases between. Sample: PBMCs, taken 15 days after the yellow fever booster vaccination. This TCR derives from a man aged 25-40 years who received the YFV17D yellow fever vaccine. The chain links TRBV20-1 to TRBJ1-5; tentative D call: TRBD1 (5 bases). The CDR3 sequence is CSADTAGGFGSQHF. CDR3 DNA: TGCAGTGCTGATACTGCGGGGGGTTTTGGGTCCCAGCATTTT.